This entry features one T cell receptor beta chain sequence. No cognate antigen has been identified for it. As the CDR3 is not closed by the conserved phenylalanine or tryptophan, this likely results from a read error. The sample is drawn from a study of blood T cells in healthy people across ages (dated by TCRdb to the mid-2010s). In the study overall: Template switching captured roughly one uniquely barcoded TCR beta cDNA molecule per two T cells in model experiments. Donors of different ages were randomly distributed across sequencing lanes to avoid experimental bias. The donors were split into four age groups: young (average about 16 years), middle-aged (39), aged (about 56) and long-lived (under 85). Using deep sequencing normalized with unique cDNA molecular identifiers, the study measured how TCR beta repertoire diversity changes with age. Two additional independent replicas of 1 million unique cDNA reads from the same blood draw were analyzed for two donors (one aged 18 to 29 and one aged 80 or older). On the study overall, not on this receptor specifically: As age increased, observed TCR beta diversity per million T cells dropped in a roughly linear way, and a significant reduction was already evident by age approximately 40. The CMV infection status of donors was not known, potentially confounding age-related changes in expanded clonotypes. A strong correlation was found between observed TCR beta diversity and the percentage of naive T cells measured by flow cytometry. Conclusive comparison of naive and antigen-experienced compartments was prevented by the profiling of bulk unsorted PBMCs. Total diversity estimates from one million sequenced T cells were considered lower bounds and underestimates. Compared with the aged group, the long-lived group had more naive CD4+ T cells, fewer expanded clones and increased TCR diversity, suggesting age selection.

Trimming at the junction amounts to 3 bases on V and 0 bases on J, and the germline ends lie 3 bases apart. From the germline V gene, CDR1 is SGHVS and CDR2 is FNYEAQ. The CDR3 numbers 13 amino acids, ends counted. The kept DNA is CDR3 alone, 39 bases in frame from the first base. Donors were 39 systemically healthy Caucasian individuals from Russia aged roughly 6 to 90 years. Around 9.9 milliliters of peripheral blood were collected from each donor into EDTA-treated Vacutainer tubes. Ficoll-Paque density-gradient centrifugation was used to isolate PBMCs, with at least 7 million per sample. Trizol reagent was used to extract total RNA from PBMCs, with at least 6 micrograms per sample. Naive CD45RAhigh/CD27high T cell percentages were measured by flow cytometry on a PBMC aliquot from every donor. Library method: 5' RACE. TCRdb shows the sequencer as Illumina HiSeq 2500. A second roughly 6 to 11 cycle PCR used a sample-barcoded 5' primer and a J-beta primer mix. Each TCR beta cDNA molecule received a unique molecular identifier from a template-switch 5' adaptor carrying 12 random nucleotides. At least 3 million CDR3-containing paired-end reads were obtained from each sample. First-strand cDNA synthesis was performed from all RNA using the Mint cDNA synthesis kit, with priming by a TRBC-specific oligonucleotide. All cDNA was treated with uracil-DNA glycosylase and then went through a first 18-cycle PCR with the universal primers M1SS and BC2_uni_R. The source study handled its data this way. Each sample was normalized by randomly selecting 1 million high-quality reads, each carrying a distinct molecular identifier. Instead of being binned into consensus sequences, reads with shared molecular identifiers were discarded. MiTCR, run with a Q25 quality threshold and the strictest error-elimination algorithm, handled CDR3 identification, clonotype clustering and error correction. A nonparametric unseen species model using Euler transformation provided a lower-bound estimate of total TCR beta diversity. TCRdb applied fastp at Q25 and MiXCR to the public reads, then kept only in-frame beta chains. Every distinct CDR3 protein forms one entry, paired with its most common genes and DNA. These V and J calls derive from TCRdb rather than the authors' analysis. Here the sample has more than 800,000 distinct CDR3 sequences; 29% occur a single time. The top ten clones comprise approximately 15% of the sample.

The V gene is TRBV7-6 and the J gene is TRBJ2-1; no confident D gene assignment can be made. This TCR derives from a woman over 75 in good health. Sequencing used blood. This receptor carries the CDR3 CASSLSSYNEQFL. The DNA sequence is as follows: TGTGCCAGCAGCTTGAGCTCCTACAATGAGCAGTTCTTA.